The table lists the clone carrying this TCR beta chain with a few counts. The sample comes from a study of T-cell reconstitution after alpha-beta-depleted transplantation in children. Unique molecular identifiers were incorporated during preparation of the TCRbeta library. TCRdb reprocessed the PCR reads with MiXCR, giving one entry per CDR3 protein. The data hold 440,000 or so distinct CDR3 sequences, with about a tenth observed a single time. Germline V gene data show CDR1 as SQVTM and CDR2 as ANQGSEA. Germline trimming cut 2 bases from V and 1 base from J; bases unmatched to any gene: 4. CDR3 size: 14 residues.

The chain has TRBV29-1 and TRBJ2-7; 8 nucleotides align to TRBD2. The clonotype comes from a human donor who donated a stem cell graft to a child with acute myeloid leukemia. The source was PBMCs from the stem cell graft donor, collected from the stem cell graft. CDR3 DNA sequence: TGCAGCGTTGAACTCCGGGGGGGTTCCTACGAGCAGTACTTC. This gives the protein CSVELRGGSYEQYF.